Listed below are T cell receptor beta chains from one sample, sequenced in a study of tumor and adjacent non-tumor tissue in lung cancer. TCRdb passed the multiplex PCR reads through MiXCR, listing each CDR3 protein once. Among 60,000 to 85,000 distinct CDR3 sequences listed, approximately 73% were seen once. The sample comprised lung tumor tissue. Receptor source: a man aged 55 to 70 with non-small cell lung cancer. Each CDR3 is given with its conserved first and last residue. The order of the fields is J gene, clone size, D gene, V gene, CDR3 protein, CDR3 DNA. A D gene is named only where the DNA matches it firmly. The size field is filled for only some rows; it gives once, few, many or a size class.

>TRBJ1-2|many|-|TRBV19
CASSIWDGNYGYTF
TGTGCCAGTAGTATTTGGGACGGTAACTATGGCTACACCTTC
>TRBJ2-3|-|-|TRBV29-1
CSLGDGGTQYF
TGCAGTCTTGGAGACGGGGGTACGCAGTATTTT
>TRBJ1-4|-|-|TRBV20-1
CSARHGAEKLFF
TGCAGTGCTAGACATGGGGCTGAAAAACTGTTTTTC
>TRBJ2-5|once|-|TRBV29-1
CSAPHSYRQEAQYF
TGCAGTGCCCCGCACAGCTACCGCCAAGAGGCCCAGTACTTC
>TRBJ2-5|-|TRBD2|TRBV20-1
CSARLISGRTIETQYF
TGTAGTGCTAGACTCATTAGCGGGAGGACCATAGAGACCCAGTACTTC
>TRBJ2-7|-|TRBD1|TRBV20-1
CSGKGQVASRDYEQYF
TGCAGTGGAAAGGGACAGGTCGCGTCTAGGGACTACGAGCAGTACTTC
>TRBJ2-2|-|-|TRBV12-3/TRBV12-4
CASTLDGNTGELFF
TGTGCCAGCACTTTAGATGGCAACACCGGGGAGCTGTTTTTT
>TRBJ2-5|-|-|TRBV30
CTWNAGGPLETQYF
TGTACCTGGAATGCGGGCGGGCCCCTAGAGACCCAGTACTTC
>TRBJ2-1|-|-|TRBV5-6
CASSFGDHGSWFF
TGTGCCAGCAGTTTTGGGGACCATGGATCATGGTTCTTC
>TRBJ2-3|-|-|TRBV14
CASSQGRGTADTQYF
TGTGCCAGCAGCCAAGGGAGAGGGACGGCAGATACGCAGTATTTT
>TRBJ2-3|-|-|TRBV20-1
CRARDWVGGNATDTQYF
TGCAGAGCTAGAGATTGGGTCGGCGGAAACGCGACAGATACGCAGTATTTT
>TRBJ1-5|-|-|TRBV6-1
CASSILPRTNQPQHF
TGTGCTAGCAGCATTCTGCCGCGGACCAATCAGCCCCAGCATTTT
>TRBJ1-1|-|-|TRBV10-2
CASMYRAGTEALF
TGTGCCAGCATGTACAGGGCTGGGACTGAAGCTCTCTTT
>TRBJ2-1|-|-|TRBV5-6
CASSPPRGSRLEGPLQYNEQLF
TGTGCCAGCAGCCCGCCCCGGGGATCGAGGCTTGAGGGCCCGCTTCAATACAATGAGCAGCTCTTC
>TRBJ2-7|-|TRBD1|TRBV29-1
CSVRAGTGHNEQYF
TGCAGCGTCAGAGCAGGGACAGGGCACAACGAGCAGTACTTC
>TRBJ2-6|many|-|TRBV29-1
CSGRVSSSGAKVLTF
TGCAGCGGGAGGGTTTCTAGTTCGGGGGCAAAAGTCCTGACTTTC
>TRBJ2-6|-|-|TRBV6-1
CASRLQAGANVLTF
TGTGCCAGCAGACTACAGGCGGGGGCCAACGTTCTGACTTTC
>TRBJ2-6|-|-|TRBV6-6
CASRGGSSGANVLIF
TGTGCCAGCAGGGGGGGATCTTCTGGGGCCAACGTCCTGATCTTC
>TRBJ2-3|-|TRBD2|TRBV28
CASIWTSLSTDTQYF
TGTGCCAGCATTTGGACTAGCCTTAGCACAGATACGCAGTATTTT
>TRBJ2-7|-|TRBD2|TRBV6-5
CARSYSRREMIEQYF
TGTGCCAGGAGTTACTCGAGGCGGGAGATGATCGAGCAGTACTTC
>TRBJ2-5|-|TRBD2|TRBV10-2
CASSEMMPGLAGAKSQESQHF
TGCGCCAGCAGTGAAATGATGCCGGGACTAGCGGGAGCCAAGTCCCAAGAGTCCCAGCACTTC
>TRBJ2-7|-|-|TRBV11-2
CASSFASGTGSYEQYF
TGTGCCAGCAGCTTTGCTTCGGGAACAGGTTCCTACGAGCAGTACTTC
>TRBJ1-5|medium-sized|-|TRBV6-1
CASSEGGATNQPQHF
TGTGCCAGCAGTGAAGGGGGGGCGACCAATCAGCCCCAGCATTTT
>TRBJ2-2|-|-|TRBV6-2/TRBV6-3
CASSYLGSSGELYF
TGTGCCAGTAGTTACTTAGGGTCCTCCGGGGAGCTGTATTTT
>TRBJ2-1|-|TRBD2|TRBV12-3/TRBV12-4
CASCFPQRDHIEQFF
TGTGCCAGCTGTTTCCCTCAGCGGGACCACATTGAACAGTTCTTC
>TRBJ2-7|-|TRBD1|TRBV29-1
CGITRGGQGSHEQYF
TGCGGCATAACAAGAGGGGGACAGGGTTCCCACGAGCAGTACTTC
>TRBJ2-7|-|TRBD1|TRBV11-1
CASKGTALSYEQYF
TGTGCCAGCAAGGGGACAGCTCTCTCCTACGAGCAGTACTTC
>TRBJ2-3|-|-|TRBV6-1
CASRIRAGSTDMQYF
TGTGCCAGCAGGATACGGGCTGGGAGCACAGATATGCAGTATTTT
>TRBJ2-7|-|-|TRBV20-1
CSSPALGLVGSYEQYF
TGCAGTTCCCCTGCCCTCGGACTGGTGGGCTCCTACGAGCAGTATTTC
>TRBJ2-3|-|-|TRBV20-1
CSARDMGATDTQYF
TGCAGTGCTAGAGATATGGGAGCCACAGATACGCAGTATTTT
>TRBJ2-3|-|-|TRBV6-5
CTSSYDGLRTDMQYF
TGTACCAGCAGTTACGACGGCCTCAGGACAGATATGCAATATTTT
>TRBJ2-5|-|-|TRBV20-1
CSAPGDIQESQYF
TGCAGTGCCCCCGGAGATATCCAAGAGAGCCAGTATTTC
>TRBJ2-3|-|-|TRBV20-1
CIAMAGEDTQYF
TGCATTGCTATGGCCGGAGAAGATACGCAGTATTTT
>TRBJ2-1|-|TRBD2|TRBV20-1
CSASKQGLAGVRVYNEQFF
TGCAGTGCTAGTAAGCAAGGACTAGCGGGAGTGAGGGTCTACAATGAGCAGTTCTTC
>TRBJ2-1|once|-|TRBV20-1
CSTTSSLAETYNEQFF
TGCAGTACTACCTCCTCATTAGCGGAGACCTACAATGAACAGTTCTTC
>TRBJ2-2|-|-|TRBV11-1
CDSSLIGTGEFFF
TGTGACAGCAGCTTAATCGGCACCGGGGAGTTCTTTTTT
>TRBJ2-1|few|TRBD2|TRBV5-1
CASSFGGRGVEQFF
TGCGCCAGCAGCTTTGGCGGGAGGGGAGTCGAGCAGTTCTTC
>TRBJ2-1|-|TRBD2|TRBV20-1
CSAQSSTSAENEQFF
TGCAGTGCACAGAGCTCTACTAGCGCCGAGAATGAGCAGTTCTTC
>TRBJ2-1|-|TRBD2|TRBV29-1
CSVDSGYSYNEQFF
TGCAGCGTGGATAGCGGGTACTCCTACAATGAGCAGTTCTTC
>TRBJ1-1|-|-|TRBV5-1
CASSLANVGGGNTEAIF
-
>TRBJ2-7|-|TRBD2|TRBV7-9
CASSLETGLTSYTSYEQYF
TGTGCCAGCAGCTTAGAGACGGGACTAACGAGCTATACATCTTACGAGCAGTACTTC
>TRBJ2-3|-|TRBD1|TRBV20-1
CSPRTGTDTQYF
TGCAGTCCTAGGACAGGGACAGATACGCAGTATTTT
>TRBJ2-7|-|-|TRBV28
CASNTRHIRRSSYEHYF
TGTGCCAGCAATACTCGACATATTAGACGGAGCTCCTACGAGCATTACTTC
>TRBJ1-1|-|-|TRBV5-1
CASSFGGEGGAEAFF
TGCGCCAGCAGCTTCGGTGGTGAGGGCGGTGCTGAAGCTTTCTTT
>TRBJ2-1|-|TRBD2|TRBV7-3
CASSLQAGSYNEQFF
TGTGCCAGCAGCTTACAAGCGGGATCCTACAATGAGCAGTTCTTC
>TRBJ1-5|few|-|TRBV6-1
CASTHLHRRYSNQPQHF
TGTGCCAGCACCCATCTCCACAGGAGGTATAGCAATCAGCCCCAACATTTT
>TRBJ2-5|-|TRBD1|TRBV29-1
CSVIGQGRGGETQYF
TGCAGCGTCATCGGACAGGGGCGCGGAGGAGAGACCCAGTACTTC
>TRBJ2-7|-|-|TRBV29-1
CSVEGVAEEQYF
TGCAGCGTTGAAGGCGTAGCCGAGGAGCAGTATTTC
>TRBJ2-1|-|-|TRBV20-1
CSARGLPYDEQFF
TGCAGTGCTCGGGGCCTACCCTACGATGAGCAGTTCTTC
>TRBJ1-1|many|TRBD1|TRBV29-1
CRASAGGDTEDFF
TGCAGAGCCTCGGCAGGGGGGGACACTGAAGATTTCTTT
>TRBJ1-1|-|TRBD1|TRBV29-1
CSASAGGDSEALF
TGCAGCGCCTCGGCAGGAGGGGACAGTGAAGCTTTGTTT
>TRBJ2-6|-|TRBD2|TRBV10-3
CVISEHGTNGRDSGTNVLTF
TGTGTCATCAGTGAACATGGGACTAACGGGAGGGACTCTGGGACCAACGTCCTGACCTTC
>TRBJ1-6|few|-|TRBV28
CAGSPGIGKYNSPLHF
TGTGCCGGCAGTCCCGGGATAGGGAAATATAATTCACCCCTCCACTTT
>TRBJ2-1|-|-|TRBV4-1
CASSQERNYNGQFF
TGCGCCAGCAGCCAAGAACGCAACTACAATGGGCAGTTCTTC
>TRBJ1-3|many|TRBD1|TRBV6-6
CASLNGQGNTIYF
TGTGCCAGCCTTAATGGACAGGGCAACACCATATATTTT
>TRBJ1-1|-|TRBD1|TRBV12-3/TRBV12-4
CANSLGQGNTEAFF
TGTGCCAACAGTTTAGGACAGGGGAACACTGAAGCTTTCTTT